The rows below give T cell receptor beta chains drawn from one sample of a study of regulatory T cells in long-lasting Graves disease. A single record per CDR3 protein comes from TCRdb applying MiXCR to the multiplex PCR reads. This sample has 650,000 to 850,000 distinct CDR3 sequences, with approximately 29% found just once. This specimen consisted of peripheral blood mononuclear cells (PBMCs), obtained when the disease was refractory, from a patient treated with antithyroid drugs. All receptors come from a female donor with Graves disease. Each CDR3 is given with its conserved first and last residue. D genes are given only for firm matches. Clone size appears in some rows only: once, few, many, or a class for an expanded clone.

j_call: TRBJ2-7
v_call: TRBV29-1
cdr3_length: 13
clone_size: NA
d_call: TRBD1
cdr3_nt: TGCAGCGTCGGGAGGACAGGGGGCTACGAGCAGTACTTC
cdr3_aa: CSVGRTGGYEQYF

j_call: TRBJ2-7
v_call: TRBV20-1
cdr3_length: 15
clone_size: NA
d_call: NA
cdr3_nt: TGCAGTGCTAGAGACTTAACAGGGTCAAACCACGAGCAGTACTTC
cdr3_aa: CSARDLTGSNHEQYF

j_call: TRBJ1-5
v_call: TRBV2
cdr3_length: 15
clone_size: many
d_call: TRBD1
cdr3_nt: TGTGCCAGCAGGCCGGGACAGACGTTCAATCAGCCCCAGCATTTT
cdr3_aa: CASRPGQTFNQPQHF

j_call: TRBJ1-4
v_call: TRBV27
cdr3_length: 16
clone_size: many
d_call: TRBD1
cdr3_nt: TGTGCCAGCAGTTTCGGGACAGGGAGAACAGGAGAAAAACTGTTTTTT
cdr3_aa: CASSFGTGRTGEKLFF

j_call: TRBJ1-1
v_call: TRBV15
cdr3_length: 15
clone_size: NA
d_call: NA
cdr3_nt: TGTGCCACCAGCAGTATCTCGGGTCCCGACGGTGAAGCTTTCTTT
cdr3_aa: CATSSISGPDGEAFF

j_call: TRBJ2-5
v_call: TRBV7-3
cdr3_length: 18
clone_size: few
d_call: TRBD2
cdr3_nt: TGTGCCAGCAGCTCGCGTCGCGTTCCTAGCGGGAGTTTGGAGACCCAGTACTTC
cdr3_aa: CASSSRRVPSGSLETQYF

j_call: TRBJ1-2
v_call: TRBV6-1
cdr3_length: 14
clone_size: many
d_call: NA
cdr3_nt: TGTGCCAGCAGTCCCCAGGGTTACTTCTATGGCTACACCTTC
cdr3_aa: CASSPQGYFYGYTF

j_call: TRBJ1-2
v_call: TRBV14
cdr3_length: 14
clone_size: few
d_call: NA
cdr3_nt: TGTGCCAGCAGCCATCCTACAGGGCCCTATGGCTACACCTTC
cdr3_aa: CASSHPTGPYGYTF

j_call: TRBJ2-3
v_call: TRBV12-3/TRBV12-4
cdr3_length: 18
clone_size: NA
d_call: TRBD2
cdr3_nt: TGTGCCAGCAGCCCCGGACTAGCGGGAGGGCCCCTAAGTGAGACGCAGTATTTT
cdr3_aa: CASSPGLAGGPLSETQYF

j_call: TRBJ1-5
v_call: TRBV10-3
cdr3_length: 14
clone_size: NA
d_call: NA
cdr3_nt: TGTGCCATCAGTGAGCCAGGGAACAATCAGCCCCAGCATTTT
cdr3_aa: CAISEPGNNQPQHF

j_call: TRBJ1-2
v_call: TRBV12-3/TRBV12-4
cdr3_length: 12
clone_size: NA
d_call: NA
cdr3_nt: TGTGCCAGCAGTGGTGGATTCTATGGCTACACCTTC
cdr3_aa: CASSGGFYGYTF

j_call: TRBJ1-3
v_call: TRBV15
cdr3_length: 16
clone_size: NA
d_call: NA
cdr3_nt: TGTGCCACCAGCAGAGAGGGGTTTGGCGCTGGAAACACCATATATTTT
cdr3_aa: CATSREGFGAGNTIYF

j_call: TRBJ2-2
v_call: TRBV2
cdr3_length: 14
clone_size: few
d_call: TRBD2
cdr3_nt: TGTGCCAGCAGAGGACTAGCGGGAGCCGGGGAGCTGTTTTTT
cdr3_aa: CASRGLAGAGELFF

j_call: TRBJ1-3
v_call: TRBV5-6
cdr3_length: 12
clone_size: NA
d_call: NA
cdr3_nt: TGTGCCAGCAGCAGAGGACAGCTCACCATATATTTT
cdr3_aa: CASSRGQLTIYF

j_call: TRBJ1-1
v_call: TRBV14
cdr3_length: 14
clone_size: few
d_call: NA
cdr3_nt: TGTGCCAGCAGCCAGGGGGGTGTGAACACTGAAGCTTTCTTT
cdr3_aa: CASSQGGVNTEAFF

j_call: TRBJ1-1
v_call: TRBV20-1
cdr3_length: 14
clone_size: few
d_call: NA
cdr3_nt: TGCAGTGCTAGAGATCCATGGAGTGACACTGAAGCTTTCTTT
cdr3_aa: CSARDPWSDTEAFF

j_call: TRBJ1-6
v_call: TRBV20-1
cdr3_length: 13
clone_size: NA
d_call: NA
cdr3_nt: TGCAGTGCTACTGCAGGGTATAATTCACCCCTCCACTTT
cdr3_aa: CSATAGYNSPLHF